This T cell receptor (beta chain) was sequenced for a study of cytomegalovirus exposure and HLA in healthy donors. The germline gives CDR1 KGHSH, CDR2 LQKENI. The CDR3 length is 13 residues. V gave up 4 bases and J gave up 3 bases, with 9 bases separating them. It was with 60 Vbeta and 13 Jbeta primers that the PCR ran. Sequencing was performed with immunoSEQ multiplex PCR; in TCRdb, only in-frame clones are kept and a portion is missing. The sample has approximately 100,000 clones; roughly 9.4% are singletons. The gene calls are TRBV18 and TRBJ1-1; D is ambiguous. This TCR came from a man between 50 and 59 years old in good health and CMV-seropositive. Sequencing was done on a sample of PBMCs. The CDR3 here is CASSQIHDTEAFF. In DNA, the CDR3 is TGTGCCAGCTCACAAATACATGACACTGAAGCTTTCTTT.